A single T cell receptor beta chain is shown here with its context. Its antigen is currently unknown. Repertoires were generated with immunoSEQ multiplex PCR, while TCRdb's copy carries only in-frame clones and drops some. The sample has about 53,000 clones; approximately 79% are singletons. These data are taken from a study of a mutant IDH1 vaccine in newly diagnosed glioma. Study-level background: Vaccinations, eight in total, occurred in weeks 1, 3, 5, 7, 11, 15, 19, 23. Vaccination followed radiotherapy alone by 4-6 weeks, or accompanied temozolomide cycles. Of treated patients, approximately 62% were men and about 38% women, averaging around 40 years. Radiotherapy, temozolomide, or both had been given previously, and both were given to most.

The time point denotes: week 5, during vaccination. Topical imiquimod accompanied each vaccine dose, which consisted of 300 ug of mutant IDH1 20-mer peptide. The CDR3 is 15 residues long. After removal of 4 bases from V and 5 bases from J, the junction contained 4 bases not matched to a gene. Per the germline V gene, CDR1 is MNHNS and CDR2 is SASEGT. The sample consisted of PBMCs, taken from a glioma patient whose treatment included an IDH1 peptide vaccine. The clonotype comes from a woman aged 18 to 35 with glioma. Some clones in this sample may be carry-over from other donors' samples. This chain uses TRBV6-1 with TRBJ2-2; TRBD2 aligns across 10 bases. Written as DNA, the CDR3 is TGTGCCAGCAGTGCCTTGACTAGCGGGACCGGGGAGCTGTTTTTT. Its translation: CASSALTSGTGELFF.